These 20 T cell receptor beta chains share one sample of origin, sequenced in a study of T cell responses to AZD1222 COVID-19 vaccine. Assay used: immunoSEQ multiplex PCR; TCRdb lists only in-frame clones, some missing. The data contain about 140,000 clones, roughly 92% of them singletons. Sequenced material: peripheral blood, taken on day 0 of AZD1222 vaccination. The receptors were sampled from an adult in good health.

This rearrangement joins TRBV20-1 to TRBJ1-1, with D uncertain. V was pared by 1 base and J by 5 bases, with 5 bases between. Looked up from germline, CDR1 is DFQATT and CDR2 is SNEGSKA (reference sequence). The CDR3 sequence is 11 residues long. The CDR3 region is CSARVGTEAFF. CDR3 nucleotides: TGCAGTGCTAGAGTGGGAACTGAAGCTTTCTTT.

This clone is a singleton in its sample. The V call is TRBV27, the J call TRBJ2-7; 9 positions match TRBD2. The CDR3 runs to 15 residues. Germline values: CDR1 MNHEY, CDR2 SMNVEV (reference sequence). The V and J ends lost 6 bases and 4 bases, in that order; junction bases with no gene match: 10. CDR3 residues: CASRPASGIPYEQYF. The CDR3 DNA reads TGTGCCAGCAGACCCGCTAGCGGGATCCCTTACGAGCAGTACTTC.

This clone was seen once. V is TRBV2 and J is TRBJ2-3; no clear D gene. CDR3 length equals 14 residues. V was cut by 3 bases and J by 4 bases, with 11 bases left in between. CDR1 is SNHLY, CDR2 FYNNEI, per germline. The chain's CDR3 is CASSEDRGADTQYF. The CDR3 coding sequence is TGTGCCAGCAGTGAGGATAGAGGCGCAGATACGCAGTATTTT.

The chain employs TRBV19 and TRBJ1-6; D may be TRBD1 (5 bases). V was pared by 7 bases and J by 5 bases, with 18 bases between. Germline V gives CDR1 LNHDA, CDR2 SQIVND (reference sequence). This CDR3 is built from 16 residues. The DNA of the CDR3 is TGTGCCAGTACCGTGGAAGCGGGACCTCATAATTCACCCCTCCACTTT. This sequence encodes CASTVEAGPHNSPLHF.

This chain joins TRBV11-2 and TRBJ2-7, with 8 bases that match TRBD1. This CDR3 has 14 amino acids. J gave up 4 bases and V 5 bases, and 7 bases lay outside the gene matches. CDR1 and CDR2 from the germline V gene are SGHAT and FQNNGV. DNA of the CDR3: TGTGCCAGCAGCCGCGGACAGGGCGCATACGAGCAGTACTTC. The encoded protein is CASSRGQGAYEQYF.

The chain couples TRBV10-3 to TRBJ2-1; TRBD2 is a possible D gene (5 bases). The CDR3 has 14 residues. V was clipped by 6 bases and J by 4 bases, with 13 bases between them. Germline values: CDR1 ENHRY, CDR2 SYGVKD. CDR3 protein: CAISGDRKYNEQFF. CDR3 in DNA: TGTGCCATCAGCGGGGATAGGAAGTACAATGAGCAGTTCTTC.

J is TRBJ2-1 and V is TRBV11-2; TRBD2 matches at 10 bases. V gave up 5 bases and J gave up 9 bases; unmatched junction bases: 16. The CDR3 has 17 residues. Germline CDR1 reads SGHAT; CDR2 reads FQNNGV. Written as DNA, the CDR3 is TGTGCCAGCAGCCCCAATTATAGAGCGGGAGGGGTTAGTGAGCAGTTCTTC. It encodes CASSPNYRAGGVSEQFF.

The V and J genes are TRBV5-4 and TRBJ2-7; 11 bases match TRBD1. This CDR3 region has 15 residues. Losses at the gene ends were 2 bases for V and 5 bases for J; bases not matched to a gene: 6. Per the germline V gene, CDR1 is SGHNT and CDR2 is YYREEE (reference sequence). This CDR3 reads CASSLPGQGVDEQYF. For the CDR3, the DNA is TGTGCCAGCAGCTTACCGGGACAGGGGGTTGACGAGCAGTACTTC.

The gene calls are TRBV19 and TRBJ1-1, with a tentative D call TRBD1 (5 bases). V was cut by 3 bases and J by 4 bases, with 12 bases left in between. Germline V gene data show CDR1 as LNHDA and CDR2 as SQIVND (reference sequence). The CDR3 runs 14 residues. The CDR3 is CASSMQGMGTEAFF. Here the CDR3 DNA reads TGTGCCAGTAGTATGCAGGGTATGGGCACTGAAGCTTTCTTT.

The sample holds a few counts of this clone. This chain joins TRBV11-2 and TRBJ1-1, with 9 bases identical to TRBD1. V was pared by 1 base and J by 5 bases, with 5 bases of the junction left unmatched. Germline V gives CDR1 SGHAT, CDR2 FQNNGV. The CDR3 is made up of 15 amino acids. The CDR3 nucleotides are TGTGCCAGCAGCTTAGTGGGGACAGGGACGACTGAAGCTTTCTTT. It codes for CASSLVGTGTTEAFF.

The genes are TRBV19 and TRBJ1-1; D gene uncertain. Trimming removed 3 bases from V and 3 bases from J, with 8 bases in between. The CDR3 contains 13 residues. Germline assignment: CDR1 LNHDA and CDR2 SQIVND (reference sequence). The CDR3 nucleotides are TGTGCCAGTAGTATTAAAAGGGACACTGAAGCTTTCTTT. Its translation: CASSIKRDTEAFF.

The chain carries TRBV7-6 and TRBJ1-6; D perhaps matches TRBD1 (5 bases). V was cut by 1 base and J by 6 bases, with 7 bases left in between. The CDR3 loop spans 14 amino acids. Germline values: CDR1 SGHVS, CDR2 FNYEAQ. CDR3 DNA: TGTGCCAGCAGCTTAGAGGGGCGTAATTCACCCCTCCACTTT. Translation: CASSLEGRNSPLHF. The full variable domain, in which reference TRBV7-6 and TRBJ1-6 provide the parts outside the CDR3, is GAGVSQSPRYKVTKRGQDVALRCDPISGHVSLYWYRQALGQGPEFLTYFNYEAQQDKSGLPNDRFSAERPEGSISTLTIQRTEQRDSAMYRCASSLEGRNSPLHFGNGTRLTVT.

J is TRBJ1-1 and V is TRBV4-1; D is perhaps TRBD1 (5 bases). This CDR3 is 14 amino acids long. The V end lost 7 bases, the J end lost 1 base, and 13 bases lay between the germline ends. In germline, CDR1 is MGHRA, CDR2 YSYEKL. As DNA, the CDR3 is TGCGCCAGCATACCTCCTGGGGCGAACACTGAAGCTTTCTTT. Encoded protein: CASIPPGANTEAFF.

The chain links TRBV28 to TRBJ1-6; a possible D gene is TRBD1 (5 bases). Germline lookup yields CDR1 MDHEN and CDR2 SYDVKM. The V gene lost 2 bases and the J gene lost 8 bases, with 10 bases spanning the gap. The CDR3 extends over 14 amino acids. The CDR3 loop is CASSLTGGDSPLHF. The DNA of the CDR3 is TGTGCCAGCAGTTTAACGGGGGGGGATTCACCCCTCCACTTT.

The chain is built from TRBV5-1 and TRBJ2-2, with D perhaps matching TRBD1 or TRBD2 (6 bases each). Germline CDR1 and CDR2: SGHRS and YFSETQ. This CDR3 contains 16 residues. The V gene lost 0 bases and the J gene lost 5 bases, with 14 bases spanning the gap. This chain's CDR3 is CASSLEEGGLTGELFF. CDR3 nucleotides: TGCGCCAGCAGCTTGGAAGAGGGGGGATTGACCGGGGAGCTGTTTTTT.

The J gene is TRBJ2-5, the V gene TRBV5-1, with D unresolved. Trimming pared 4 bases from V and 5 bases from J, leaving 15 bases between. The CDR3 sequence is 14 residues long. The germline gives CDR1 SGHRS, CDR2 YFSETQ. For the CDR3, the DNA is TGCGCCAGCAGCCCAAATTTTTGGTCGGAGACCCAGTACTTC. Translating gives CASSPNFWSETQYF.

CDR3 sequence (DNA): TGTGCCAGCAGCTTGGACAGGATGAACACTGAAGCTTTCTTT. It yields the protein CASSLDRMNTEAFF. V gene TRBV7-2 combines with J gene TRBJ1-1, with 7 bases that match TRBD1. Germline loops: CDR1 SGHTA, CDR2 FQGNSA. The CDR3 is 14 amino acids. V dropped 3 bases and J dropped 0; count of bases not matched to a gene: 1.

The chain combines TRBV6-2 or TRBV6-3 with TRBJ2-1; D remains ambiguous. The ends were cut back, 2 bases at V and 4 bases at J, with 12 bases in the middle. The CDR3 consists of 15 residues. In germline, CDR1 is MNHEY, CDR2 SVGEGT. CDR3 bases: TGTGCCAGCAGTTACGATCCGGCCCCATACAATGAGCAGTTCTTC. Amino acids: CASSYDPAPYNEQFF.

This chain uses TRBV18 with TRBJ1-3, with a weak D call TRBD1 (6 bases). Germline-derived CDR1 and CDR2 are KGHSH and LQKENI. This CDR3 is 16 amino acids long. Between the trimmed V and J ends, which lost 2 bases and 9 bases, there was a span of 20 bases. The CDR3 loop reads CASSPSEQGAYSTIYF. The CDR3 region has the DNA TGTGCCAGCTCACCATCGGAACAGGGTGCGTATAGCACCATATATTTT.

J is TRBJ1-6 and V is TRBV11-2, with 11 bases fitting TRBD1. Germline V gene lookup returns CDR1 SGHAT and CDR2 FQNNGV. The CDR3 covers 16 residues. Trimming cost V 4 bases and J 6 bases; bases outside gene matches: 5. Written as DNA, the CDR3 is TGTGCCAGCAGCTCCCGGACAGGGGGCGGTAATTCACCCCTCCACTTT. Amino acid sequence: CASSSRTGGGNSPLHF.